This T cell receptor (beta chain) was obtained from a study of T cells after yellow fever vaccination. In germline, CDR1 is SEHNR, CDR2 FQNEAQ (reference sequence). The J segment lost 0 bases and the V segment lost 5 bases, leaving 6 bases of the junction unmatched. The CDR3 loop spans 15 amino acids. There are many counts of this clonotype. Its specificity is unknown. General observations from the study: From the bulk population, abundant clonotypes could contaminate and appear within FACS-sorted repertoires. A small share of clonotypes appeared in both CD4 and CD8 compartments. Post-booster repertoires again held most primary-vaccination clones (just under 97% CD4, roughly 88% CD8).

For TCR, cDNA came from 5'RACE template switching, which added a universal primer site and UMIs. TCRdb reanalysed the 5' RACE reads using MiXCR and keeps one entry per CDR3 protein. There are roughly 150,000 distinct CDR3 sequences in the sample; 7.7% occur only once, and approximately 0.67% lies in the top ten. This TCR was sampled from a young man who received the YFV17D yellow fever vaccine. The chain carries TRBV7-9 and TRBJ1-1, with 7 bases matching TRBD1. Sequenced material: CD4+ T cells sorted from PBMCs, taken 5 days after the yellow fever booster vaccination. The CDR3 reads CASSPGTAMNTEAFF. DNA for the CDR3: TGTGCCAGCAGCCCCGGGACAGCTATGAACACTGAAGCTTTCTTT.